This TCR beta chain was recorded in a study of T cells in Graves' hyperthyroidism and ophthalmopathy. Stability of Graves' hyperthyroidism was defined as absent ophthalmopathy progression within 18 months. This CDR3 has 13 amino acids. Germline-derived CDR1 and CDR2 are SGHAT and FQNNGV. V lost 0 bases to trimming and J lost 5 bases, with 7 bases between them. Amplification yielded TCR beta CDR3 regions, with RNA transcripts as the source. First-round RT-PCR targeting the TCR CDR3 was performed with the HTBI primer set. TCRdb itself ran the multiplex PCR reads through MiXCR, one entry per CDR3 protein. Of about 350,000 distinct CDR3 sequences in the sample, about 20% were seen once.

This sequence joins TRBV11-2 and TRBJ1-1; D is unclear. The sequence was collected from a woman between 18 and 29 years old with Graves' hyperthyroidism. Specimen: blood. CDR3 nucleotide sequence: TGTGCCAGCAGCTTAGACGGTGGAACTGAAGCTTTCTTT. It translates to CASSLDGGTEAFF.